Here is one T cell receptor (beta chain) with its context. This sample stems from a study of blood T cell repertoires in COVID-19. The wider study: In each case, the material was cDNA or gDNA derived from T cells, B-cell-depleted T cells, or PBMCs.

CDR3 length equals 14 residues. Germline values: CDR1 SNHLY, CDR2 FYNNEI. V lost 7 bases, J lost 4 bases, and 9 bases stayed unmatched. In the source study's methods: Amplification of reference gene primers was used by the study to estimate nucleated cell counts. TCRdb's table, derived via immunoSEQ multiplex PCR, lists solely in-frame clones and lacks some. V and J calls and clone size are copied from that table; D and trimming were computed from the DNA. The table has fewer than 350,000 clones, more than 80% seen once; the top ten hold approximately 7.5%. Sequencing was performed on peripheral blood. The TCR comes from a woman aged 25 to 39 with COVID-19, enrolled during active disease. The chain has TRBV2 and TRBJ2-7; 8 nucleotides match TRBD2. CDR3 residues: CASKIREGRYEQYF. The CDR3 region has the DNA TGTGCCAGCAAAATCCGGGAGGGGAGGTACGAGCAGTACTTC.